This T cell receptor beta chain originates from a study of shared clonotypes between healthy human individuals. Study conclusions and caveats: Sequencing depth was expected to influence donor clonotype sharing.

This clone was recorded a few times. Antigen unknown. Here immunoSEQ multiplex PCR was the method, and the copy in TCRdb shows in-frame clones only, minus some. The sample consists of some 120,000 clones, under 70% of them appearing once. This CDR3 is built from 12 residues. Trimming removed 7 bases from V and 0 bases from J, with 9 bases in between. Germline V lookup: CDR1 SQVTM, CDR2 ANQGSEA. The chain uses TRBV29-1 and TRBJ1-1; tentatively, D is TRBD1 (5 bases). The receptor comes from a woman aged 30 to 39 in good health. The sequencing input was memory CD8+ T cells sorted from blood. Subset reported: CD45RO+ cells pooled with CCR7-negative TemRA cells. The CDR3 here is CSADSLNTEAFF. CDR3 DNA sequence: TGCAGCGCCGACAGCCTGAACACTGAAGCTTTCTTT.